This T cell receptor beta chain emerged from a study of shared clonotypes between healthy human individuals. Sequencing used immunoSEQ multiplex PCR; TCRdb keeps in-frame clones, though not all of them. This sample has nearly 1,000,000 clones; around three quarters occur once, and the top ten carry about 1.5%. The CDR3 spans 14 residues. The J segment lost 7 bases and the V segment lost 6 bases, leaving 8 bases of the junction unmatched. From germline, CDR1 is SNHLY and CDR2 FYNNEI. The sample was memory CD4+ T cells sorted from blood. As to subset: CD45RA-negative fraction. This receptor was taken from a man between 18 and 35 years old in good health. The V and J genes are TRBV2 and TRBJ2-3; 9 bases agree with TRBD2. This CDR3 is CASRNSGGTYTQYF. Written as DNA, the CDR3 is TGTGCCAGCAGAAACAGCGGGGGGACATATACGCAGTATTTT. Looking up the rest from reference TRBV2 and TRBJ2-3 gives the full variable domain: EPEVTQTPSHQVTQMGQEVILRCVPISNHLYFYWYRQILGQKVEFLVSFYNNEISEKSEIFDDQFSVERPDGSNFTLKIRSTKLEDSAMYFCASRNSGGTYTQYFGPGTRLTVL.